Sequencing of this TCR beta chain was carried out in a study of somatic mutations in cytotoxic T cells in rheumatoid arthritis. CDR1 and CDR2 from the germline V gene are SGHTA and FQGNSA. CDR3 size: 15 residues. The V and J ends lost 5 bases and 3 bases, in that order; junction bases with no gene match: 5. General study points: Of more than 60 patients, fewer than 10 had a largest CD8+ clone that exceeded 20% of CD8+ cells.

Produced via immunoSEQ multiplex PCR; TCRdb's table is partial and in-frame only. The table has 9,500 to 13,000 clones, roughly 80% seen once; the top ten hold 6.5% to 8%. Details on this clone: Its cognate antigen is unknown.

The clonotype comes from an adult with rheumatoid arthritis. The chain links TRBV7-2 to TRBJ2-1; 9 positions agree with TRBD2. Sequencing used CD8+ T cells sorted from blood. The chain's CDR3 is CASSQLAGNYNEQFF. In DNA, the CDR3 is TGTGCCAGCAGCCAGCTAGCGGGGAACTACAATGAGCAGTTCTTC.